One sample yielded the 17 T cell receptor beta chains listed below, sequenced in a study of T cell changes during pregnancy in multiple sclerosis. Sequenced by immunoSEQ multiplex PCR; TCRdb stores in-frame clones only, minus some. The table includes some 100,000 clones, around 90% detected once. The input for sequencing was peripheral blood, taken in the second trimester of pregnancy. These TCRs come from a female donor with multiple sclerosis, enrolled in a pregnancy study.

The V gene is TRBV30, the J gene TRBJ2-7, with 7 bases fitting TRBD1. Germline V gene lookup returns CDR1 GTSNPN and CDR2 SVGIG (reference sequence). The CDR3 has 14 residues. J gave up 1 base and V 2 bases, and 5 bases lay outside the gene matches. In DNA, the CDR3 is TGTGCCTGGAGTAGACAGGGACCTTCCTACGAGCAGTACTTC. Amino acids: CAWSRQGPSYEQYF.

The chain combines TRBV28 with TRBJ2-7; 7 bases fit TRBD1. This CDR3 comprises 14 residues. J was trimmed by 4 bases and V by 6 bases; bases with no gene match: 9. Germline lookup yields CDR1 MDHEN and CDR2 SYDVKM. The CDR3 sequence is CASSPPGQRYEQYF. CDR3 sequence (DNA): TGTGCCAGCAGCCCTCCGGGACAGAGATACGAGCAGTACTTC.

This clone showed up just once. In nucleotides, the CDR3 is TGTGCCAGCAGCTTGCTGCAGAGGACTAGCGGTTACAATGAGCAGTTCTTC. Protein product: CASSLLQRTSGYNEQFF. The chain is built from TRBV5-8 and TRBJ2-1; 10 bases fit TRBD2. The CDR3 has 17 residues. Unmatched junction bases numbered 8, after V lost 1 base and J lost 4 bases. The germline CDR1 and CDR2 sequences are SGHTS and YDEGEE.

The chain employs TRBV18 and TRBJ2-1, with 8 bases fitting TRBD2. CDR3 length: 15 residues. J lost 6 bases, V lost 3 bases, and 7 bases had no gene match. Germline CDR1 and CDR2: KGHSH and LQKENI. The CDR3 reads CASSPSGSAANEQFF. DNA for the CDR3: TGTGCCAGCTCACCCAGCGGGAGCGCTGCCAATGAGCAGTTCTTC.

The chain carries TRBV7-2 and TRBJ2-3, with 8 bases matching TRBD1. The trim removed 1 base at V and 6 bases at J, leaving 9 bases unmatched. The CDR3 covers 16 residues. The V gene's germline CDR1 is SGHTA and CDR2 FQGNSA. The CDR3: CASSLEETGDEDTQYF. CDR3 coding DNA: TGTGCCAGCAGCTTAGAGGAGACAGGGGATGAGGATACGCAGTATTTT.

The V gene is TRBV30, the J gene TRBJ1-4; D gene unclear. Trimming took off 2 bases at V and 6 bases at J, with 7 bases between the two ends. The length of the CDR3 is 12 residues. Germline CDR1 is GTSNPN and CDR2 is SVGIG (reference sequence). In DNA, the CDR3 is TGTGCCTGGAGTCCAATAGATGAAAAACTGTTTTTT. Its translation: CAWSPIDEKLFF.

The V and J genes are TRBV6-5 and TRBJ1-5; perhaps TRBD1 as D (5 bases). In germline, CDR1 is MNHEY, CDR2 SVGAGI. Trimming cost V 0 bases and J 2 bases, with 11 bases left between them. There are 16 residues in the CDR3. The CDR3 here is CASSYSGGPGNQPQHF. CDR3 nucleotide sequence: TGTGCCAGCAGTTACTCCGGGGGACCTGGCAATCAGCCCCAGCATTTT.

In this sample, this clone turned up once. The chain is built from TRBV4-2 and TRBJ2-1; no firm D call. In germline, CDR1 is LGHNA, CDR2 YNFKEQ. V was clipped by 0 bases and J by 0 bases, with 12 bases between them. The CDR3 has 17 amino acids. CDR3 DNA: TGTGCCAGCAGCCAAGATTTAGCCAGCGACTCCTACAATGAGCAGTTCTTC. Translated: CASSQDLASDSYNEQFF.

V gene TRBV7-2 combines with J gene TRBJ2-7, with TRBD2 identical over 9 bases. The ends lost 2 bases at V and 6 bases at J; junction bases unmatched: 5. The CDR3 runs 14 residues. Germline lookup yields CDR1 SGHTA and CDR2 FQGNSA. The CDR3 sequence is CASSLSSAGGEQYF. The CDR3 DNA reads TGTGCCAGCAGCTTATCTTCAGCGGGGGGCGAGCAGTACTTC.

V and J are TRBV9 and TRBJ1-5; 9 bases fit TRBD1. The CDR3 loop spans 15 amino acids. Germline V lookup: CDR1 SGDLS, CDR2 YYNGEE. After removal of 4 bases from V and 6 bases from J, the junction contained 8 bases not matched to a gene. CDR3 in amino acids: CASSPPGTGSQPQHF. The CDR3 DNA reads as TGTGCCAGCAGCCCCCCAGGGACAGGGAGTCAGCCCCAGCATTTT.

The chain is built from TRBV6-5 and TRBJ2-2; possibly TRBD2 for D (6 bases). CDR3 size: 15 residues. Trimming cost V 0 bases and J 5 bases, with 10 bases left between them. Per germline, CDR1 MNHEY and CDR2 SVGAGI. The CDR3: CASSYSGGGTGELFF. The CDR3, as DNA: TGTGCCAGCAGTTACTCCGGGGGTGGAACCGGGGAGCTGTTTTTT.

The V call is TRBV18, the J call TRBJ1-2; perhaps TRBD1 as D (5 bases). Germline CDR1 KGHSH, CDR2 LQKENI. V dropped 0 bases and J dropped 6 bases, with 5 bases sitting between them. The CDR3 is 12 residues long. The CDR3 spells CASSPPGDGYTF. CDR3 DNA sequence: TGTGCCAGCTCACCACCAGGGGATGGCTACACCTTC.

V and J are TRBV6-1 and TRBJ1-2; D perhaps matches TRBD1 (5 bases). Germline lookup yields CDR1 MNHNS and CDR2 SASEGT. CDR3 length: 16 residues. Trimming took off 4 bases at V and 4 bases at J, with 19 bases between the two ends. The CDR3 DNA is TGTGCCAGCAGTGGAGCTGAAGGGGCACTCTCCTATGGCTACACCTTC. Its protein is CASSGAEGALSYGYTF.

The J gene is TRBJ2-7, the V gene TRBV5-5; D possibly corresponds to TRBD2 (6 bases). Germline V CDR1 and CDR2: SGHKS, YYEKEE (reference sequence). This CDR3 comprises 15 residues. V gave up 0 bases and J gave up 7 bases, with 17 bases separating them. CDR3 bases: TGTGCCAGCAGCTTGGCCTTAGGGCTAGCGCGGGAGCAGTACTTC. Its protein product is CASSLALGLAREQYF. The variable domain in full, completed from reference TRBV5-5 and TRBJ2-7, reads DAGVTQSPTHLIKTRGQQVTLRCSPISGHKSVSWYQQVLGQGPQFIFQYYEKEERGRGNFPDRFSARQFPNYSSELNVNALLLGDSALYLCASSLALGLAREQYFGPGTRLTVT.

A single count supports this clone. The CDR3 loop is CASSPQVPNNEQFF. CDR3 nucleotide sequence: TGTGCCAGCAGCCCTCAGGTCCCTAACAATGAGCAGTTCTTC. This chain links TRBV6-5 with TRBJ2-1; the D is unclear. V was trimmed by 6 bases and J by 5 bases, leaving 14 bases between them. The CDR3 consists of 14 residues. Per the germline V gene, CDR1 is MNHEY and CDR2 is SVGAGI.

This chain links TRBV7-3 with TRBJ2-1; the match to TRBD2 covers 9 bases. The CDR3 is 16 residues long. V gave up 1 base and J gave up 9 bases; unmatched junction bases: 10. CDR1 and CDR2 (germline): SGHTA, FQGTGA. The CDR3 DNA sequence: TGTGCCAGCAGCTTAAGGGCTAGCGGGGCCGGGAGTGAGCAGTTCTTC. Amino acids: CASSLRASGAGSEQFF.

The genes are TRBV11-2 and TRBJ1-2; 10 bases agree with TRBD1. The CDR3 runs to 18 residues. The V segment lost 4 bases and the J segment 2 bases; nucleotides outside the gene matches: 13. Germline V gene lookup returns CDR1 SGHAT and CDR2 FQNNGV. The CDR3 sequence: CASSSRLYRDRGNYGYTF. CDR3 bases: TGTGCCAGCAGCTCCCGTTTATACCGGGACAGGGGAAACTATGGCTACACCTTC.